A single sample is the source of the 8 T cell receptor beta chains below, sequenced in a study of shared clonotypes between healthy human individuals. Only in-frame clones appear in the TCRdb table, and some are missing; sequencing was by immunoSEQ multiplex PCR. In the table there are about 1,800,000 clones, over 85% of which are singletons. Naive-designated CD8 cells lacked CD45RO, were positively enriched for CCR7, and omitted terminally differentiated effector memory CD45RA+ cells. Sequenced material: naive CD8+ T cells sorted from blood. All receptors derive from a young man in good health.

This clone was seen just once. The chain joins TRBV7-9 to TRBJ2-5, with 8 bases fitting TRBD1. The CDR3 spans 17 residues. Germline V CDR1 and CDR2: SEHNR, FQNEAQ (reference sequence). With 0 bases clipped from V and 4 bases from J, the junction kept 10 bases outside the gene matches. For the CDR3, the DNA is TGTGCCAGCAGCTTAGCGACACCCGTCGGGACAGGAGAGACCCAGTACTTC. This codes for CASSLATPVGTGETQYF.

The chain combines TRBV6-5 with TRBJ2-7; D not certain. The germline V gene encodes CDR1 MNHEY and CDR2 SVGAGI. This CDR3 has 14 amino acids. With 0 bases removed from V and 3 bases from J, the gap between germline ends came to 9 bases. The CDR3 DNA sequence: TGTGCCAGCAGTTACTCGTGGGAACACTACGAGCAGTACTTC. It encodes CASSYSWEHYEQYF.

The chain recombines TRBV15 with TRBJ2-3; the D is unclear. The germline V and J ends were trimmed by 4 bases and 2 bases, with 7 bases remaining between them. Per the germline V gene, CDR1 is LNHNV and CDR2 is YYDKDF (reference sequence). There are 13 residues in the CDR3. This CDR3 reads CATSNPHTDTQYF. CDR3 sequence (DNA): TGTGCCACCAGCAACCCACACACAGATACGCAGTATTTT.

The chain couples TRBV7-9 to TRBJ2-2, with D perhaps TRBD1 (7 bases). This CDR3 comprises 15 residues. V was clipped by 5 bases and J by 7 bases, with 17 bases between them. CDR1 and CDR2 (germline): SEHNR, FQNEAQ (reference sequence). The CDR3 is CASSRQGGNDGELFF. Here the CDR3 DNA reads TGTGCCAGCAGCCGACAGGGCGGGAACGACGGGGAGCTGTTTTTT.

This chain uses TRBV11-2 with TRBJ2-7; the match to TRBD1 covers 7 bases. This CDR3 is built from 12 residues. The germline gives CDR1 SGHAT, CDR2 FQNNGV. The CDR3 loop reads CASEGARVEQYF. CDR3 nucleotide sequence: TGTGCTTCCGAGGGGGCTCGGGTCGAGCAGTACTTC.

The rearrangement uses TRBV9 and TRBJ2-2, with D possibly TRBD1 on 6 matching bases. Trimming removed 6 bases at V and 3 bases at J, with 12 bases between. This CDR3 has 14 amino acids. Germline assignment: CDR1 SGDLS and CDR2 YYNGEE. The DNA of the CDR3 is TGTGCCAGCACCACGACAGGCGACACCGGGGAGCTGTTTTTT. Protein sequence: CASTTTGDTGELFF.

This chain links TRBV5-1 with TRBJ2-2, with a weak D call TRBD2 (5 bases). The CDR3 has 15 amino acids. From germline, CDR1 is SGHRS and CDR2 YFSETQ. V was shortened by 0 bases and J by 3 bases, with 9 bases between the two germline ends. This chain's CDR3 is CASSLVGVDTGELFF. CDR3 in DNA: TGCGCCAGCAGCTTGGTCGGGGTGGACACCGGGGAGCTGTTTTTT.

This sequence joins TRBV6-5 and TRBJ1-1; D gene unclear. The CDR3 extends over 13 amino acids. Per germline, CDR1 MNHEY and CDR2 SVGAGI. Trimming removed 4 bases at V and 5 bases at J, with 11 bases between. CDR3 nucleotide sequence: TGTGCCAGCAGTTTCGGGTGGGATACTGAAGCTTTCTTT. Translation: CASSFGWDTEAFF.